The rows below give T cell receptor beta chains drawn from one sample of a study of blood T cell repertoires in COVID-19. Libraries were prepared by immunoSEQ multiplex PCR; TCRdb keeps only in-frame clonotypes and omits some of them. The sample lists roughly 110,000 clones, approximately 84% occurring once. What was sequenced was peripheral blood. The receptors originated from a woman in her sixties or seventies with acute or convalescent COVID-19. Both conserved end residues are part of each CDR3. The D gene is left open where the match is weak. Not every row has a clone size; where given, it reads once, few, many or a size class.

>TRBV3-1/TRBV3-2|TRBJ2-3|NA|NA
CASSQIQLNTDTQYF
TGTGCCAGCAGCCAAATTCAACTGAACACAGATACGCAGTATTTT
>TRBV6-5|TRBJ2-7|NA|TRBD1
CASSSTGARRVGEQYF
TGTGCCAGCAGTTCTACAGGGGCCCGGCGTGTTGGCGAGCAGTACTTC
>TRBV5-1|TRBJ2-7|NA|TRBD2
CASSLNWGTSGAYEQYF
TGCGCCAGCAGCTTAAACTGGGGGACTAGCGGAGCCTACGAGCAGTACTTC
>TRBV18|TRBJ2-3|NA|TRBD2
CASSPPIAGDDTQYF
TGTGCCAGCTCACCACCAATAGCGGGAGATGATACGCAGTATTTT
>TRBV4-2|TRBJ1-2|NA|TRBD1
CASSQLGGAGGYTF
TGTGCCAGCAGCCAACTAGGGGGCGCCGGTGGCTACACCTTC
>TRBV2|TRBJ2-1|NA|TRBD1
CASSVQGSSYNEQFF
TGTGCCAGCAGTGTACAGGGGAGCTCCTACAATGAGCAGTTCTTC
>TRBV19|TRBJ1-5|NA|NA
CASREQGGNQPQHF
TGTGCCAGTAGAGAGCAGGGCGGCAATCAGCCCCAGCATTTT
>TRBV7-9|TRBJ2-5|NA|TRBD1
CASSGETGGRETQYF
TGTGCCAGCAGCGGAGAAACAGGGGGCCGAGAGACCCAGTACTTC
>TRBV7-2|TRBJ1-5|NA|NA
CASSLDRSQPQHF
TGTGCCAGCAGCTTAGATAGAAGTCAGCCCCAGCATTTT
>TRBV7-9|TRBJ2-1|NA|TRBD2
CASSLAALAGGDNEQFF
TGTGCCAGCAGCTTAGCGGCACTAGCGGGAGGTGACAATGAGCAGTTCTTC
>TRBV14|TRBJ1-2|few|NA
CASSQTDSYGYTF
TGTGCCAGCAGCCAAACGGACAGCTATGGCTACACCTTC
>TRBV30|TRBJ1-6|medium-sized|TRBD1
CAWSLGQGNSPLHF
TGTGCCTGGAGTCTAGGACAGGGGAATTCACCCCTCCACTTT
>TRBV6-5|TRBJ1-2|NA|TRBD1
CASSFRDREDGYTF
TGTGCCAGCAGTTTCAGGGACAGGGAGGATGGCTACACCTTC
>TRBV10-1|TRBJ1-5|few|NA
CARGQEANYSNQPQHF
TGCGCCAGGGGACAAGAAGCTAATTATAGCAATCAGCCCCAGCATTTT
>TRBV5-4|TRBJ1-1|NA|NA
CASSSLRQGRTEAFF
TGTGCCAGCAGCTCGCTTCGGCAGGGGAGAACTGAAGCTTTCTTT
>TRBV20-1|TRBJ1-2|NA|NA
CSAPGGSGYTF
TGCAGTGCCCCAGGAGGTTCCGGCTACACCTTC
>TRBV10-1|TRBJ1-6|few|NA
CASSEGHNPPPLHF
TGCGCCAGCAGTGAGGGACACAACCCGCCCCCCCTCCACTTT
>TRBV21-1|TRBJ2-1|NA|NA
CASSKDDGQRLALDEQFF
TGTGCCAGCAGCAAAGACGATGGGCAGAGACTAGCCCTCGATGAGCAGTTCTTC
>TRBV5-4|TRBJ2-4|NA|TRBD1
CASSSSGSAGGMYF
TGTGCCAGCAGCTCCTCAGGGTCCGCAGGGGGTATGTACTTC
>TRBV3-1/TRBV3-2|TRBJ2-7|NA|NA
CASSQGHYEQYF
TGTGCCAGCAGCCAAGGTCACTACGAGCAGTACTTC
>TRBV25-1|TRBJ2-7|NA|TRBD1
CASSAQGAGEQYF
TGTGCCAGCAGTGCACAGGGGGCAGGCGAGCAGTACTTC
>TRBV10-3|TRBJ2-7|once|TRBD2
CAISELTSGLYEQYF
TGTGCCATCAGTGAGCTGACTAGCGGACTCTACGAGCAGTACTTC
>TRBV2|TRBJ1-2|NA|TRBD1
CASSEMQGQLTIGYTF
TGTGCCAGCAGTGAAATGCAGGGACAGCTAACGATCGGCTACACCTTC
>TRBV6-5|TRBJ1-2|NA|NA
CASRNRGEANYGYTF
TGTGCCAGCAGGAACCGGGGGGAAGCTAACTATGGCTACACCTTC
>TRBV7-2|TRBJ2-4|NA|NA
CASSARLVAKNIQYF
TGTGCCAGCAGCGCGAGACTGGTGGCCAAAAACATTCAGTACTTC
>TRBV5-1|TRBJ2-1|NA|NA
CASSLTSGTYNEQFF
TGCGCCAGCAGCTTGACAAGCGGAACCTACAATGAGCAGTTCTTC
>TRBV7-8|TRBJ2-7|once|TRBD1
CASSKDRFDEQYF
TGTGCCAGCAGCAAGGACAGGTTCGACGAGCAGTACTTC
>TRBV19|TRBJ2-3|NA|TRBD2
CATREGWSTDTQYF
TGTGCCACCCGGGAGGGGTGGAGCACAGATACGCAGTATTTT
>TRBV6-5|TRBJ1-4|NA|NA
CASRREPANEKLFF
TGTGCCAGCAGGAGGGAACCAGCTAATGAAAAACTGTTTTTT
>TRBV5-6|TRBJ2-7|NA|NA
CASSQATGSYEQYF
TGTGCCAGCAGCCAAGCGACAGGTTCCTACGAGCAGTACTTC
>TRBV18|TRBJ1-1|NA|NA
CASSPTVTITEAFF
TGTGCCAGCTCACCTACAGTTACAATCACTGAAGCTTTCTTT
>TRBV3-1/TRBV3-2|TRBJ2-5|NA|TRBD2
CASSPLAVSQGTQYF
TGTGCCAGCAGCCCACTAGCGGTGTCTCAGGGGACCCAGTACTTC
>TRBV29-1|TRBJ1-1|NA|NA
CSVAVGGNTEAFF
TGCAGCGTTGCTGTGGGGGGGAACACTGAAGCTTTCTTT
>TRBV4-2|TRBJ2-1|NA|TRBD2
CASSQVVEREDYEQFF
TGTGCCAGCAGCCAAGTAGTTGAGCGGGAGGACTATGAGCAGTTCTTC
>TRBV5-1|TRBJ2-1|NA|TRBD1
CASSLGTRDSNEQFF
TGCGCCAGCAGCTTGGGAACCCGGGACAGCAATGAGCAGTTCTTC
>TRBV5-1|TRBJ2-5|NA|TRBD2
CASSFGAGEQETQYF
TGCGCCAGCAGCTTTGGAGCGGGGGAACAAGAGACCCAGTACTTC
>TRBV2|TRBJ1-2|NA|TRBD1
CASSGQSYGYTF
TGTGCCAGCTCGGGACAGAGCTATGGCTACACCTTC
>TRBV6-2/TRBV6-3|TRBJ2-1|once|TRBD2
CASSIGLAGGPVYNEQFF
TGTGCCAGCAGCATCGGACTAGCGGGGGGGCCGGTGTACAATGAGCAGTTCTTC
>TRBV4-2|TRBJ2-1|once|NA
CASSQGFQGFPDNEQFF
TGTGCCAGCAGCCAAGGTTTCCAGGGCTTTCCGGACAATGAGCAGTTCTTC
>TRBV29-1|TRBJ2-7|NA|NA
CSVARAGRAYEQYF
TGCAGCGTTGCCCGCGCGGGAAGGGCCTACGAGCAGTACTTC
>TRBV2|TRBJ1-5|few|NA
CASSVEGGAHQPQHF
TGTGCCAGCAGTGTAGAAGGGGGGGCACATCAGCCCCAGCATTTT
>TRBV25-1|TRBJ2-2|NA|TRBD1
CASSDSRGSNTGELFF
TGTGCCAGCAGTGACAGCAGGGGGTCGAACACCGGGGAGCTGTTTTTT
>TRBV11-3|TRBJ2-3|once|TRBD2
CASSLGLAVTDTQYF
TGTGCCAGCAGCCTGGGACTAGCGGTCACAGATACGCAGTATTTT
>TRBV19|TRBJ1-4|NA|NA
CASSTGTTHEKLFF
TGTGCCAGTAGTACCGGGACTACTCATGAAAAACTGTTTTTT
>TRBV3-1/TRBV3-2|TRBJ1-6|NA|NA
CASSLDWNSPLHF
TGTGCCAGCAGCTTAGACTGGAATTCACCCCTCCACTTT
>TRBV6-5|TRBJ1-4|few|NA
CASRFLQGEKLFF
TGTGCCAGCAGATTTCTACAGGGTGAAAAACTGTTTTTT
>TRBV11-2|TRBJ2-7|NA|TRBD2
CASSPRLLLAGGLDF
TGTGCCAGCAGCCCTCGACTACTGCTAGCGGGGGGCTTAGACTTC
>TRBV11-2|TRBJ1-1|NA|TRBD1
CASSVDRAVTEAFF
TGTGCCAGCAGCGTCGACAGGGCAGTTACTGAAGCTTTCTTT
>TRBV4-2|TRBJ2-1|NA|TRBD2
CASSQDLVSGRYNEQFF
TGTGCCAGCAGCCAAGATCTGGTTAGCGGGCGATACAATGAGCAGTTCTTC
>TRBV2|TRBJ2-2|NA|NA
CASRTNTGELFF
TGTGCCAGCAGGACAAACACCGGGGAGCTGTTTTTT
>TRBV5-1|TRBJ2-5|NA|NA
CAGSLGASVPETQYF
TGCGCCGGAAGTTTGGGGGCTTCCGTCCCGGAGACCCAGTACTTC
>TRBV30|TRBJ1-1|NA|TRBD1
CAWSRTGNTEAFF
TGTGCCTGGAGTAGGACAGGGAACACTGAAGCTTTCTTT